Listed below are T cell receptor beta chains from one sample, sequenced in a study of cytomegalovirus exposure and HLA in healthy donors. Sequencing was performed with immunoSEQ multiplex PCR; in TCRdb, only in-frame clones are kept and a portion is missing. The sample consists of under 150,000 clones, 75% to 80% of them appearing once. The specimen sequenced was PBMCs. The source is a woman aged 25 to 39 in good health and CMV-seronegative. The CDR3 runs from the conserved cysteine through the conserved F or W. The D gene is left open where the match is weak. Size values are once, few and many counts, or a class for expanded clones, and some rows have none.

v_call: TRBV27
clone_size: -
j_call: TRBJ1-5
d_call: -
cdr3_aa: CASSFRGGNQPQHF
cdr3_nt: TGTGCCAGCAGTTTCCGGGGGGGCAATCAGCCCCAGCATTTT

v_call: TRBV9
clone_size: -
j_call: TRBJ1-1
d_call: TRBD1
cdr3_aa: CASSPPGQGNTEAFF
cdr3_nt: TGTGCCAGCAGCCCCCCGGGACAGGGGAACACTGAAGCTTTCTTT

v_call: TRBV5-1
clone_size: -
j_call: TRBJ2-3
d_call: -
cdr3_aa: CASSLRRGSSTDTQYF
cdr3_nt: TGCGCCAGCAGCTTGAGGCGGGGATCTAGCACAGATACGCAGTATTTT

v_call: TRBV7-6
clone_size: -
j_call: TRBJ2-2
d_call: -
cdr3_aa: CASSYTVGELFF
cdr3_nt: TGTGCCAGCAGCTATACGGTCGGGGAGCTGTTTTTT

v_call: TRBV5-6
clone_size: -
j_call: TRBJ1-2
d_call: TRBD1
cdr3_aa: CASSPTDRESGYTF
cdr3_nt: TGTGCCAGCAGCCCTACGGACAGGGAGTCGGGCTACACCTTC

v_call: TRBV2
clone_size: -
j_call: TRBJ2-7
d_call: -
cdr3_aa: CASSETGNEQYF
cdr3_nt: TGTGCCAGCAGTGAAACCGGGAACGAGCAGTACTTC

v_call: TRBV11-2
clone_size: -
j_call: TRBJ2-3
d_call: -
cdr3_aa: CASSLSGGSTDTQYF
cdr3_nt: TGTGCCAGCAGCTTATCAGGCGGGAGCACAGATACGCAGTATTTT

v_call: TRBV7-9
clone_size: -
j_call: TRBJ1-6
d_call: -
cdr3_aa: CASSPRGEGGSPLHF
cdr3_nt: TGTGCCAGCAGCCCAAGGGGGGAGGGTGGTTCACCCCTCCACTTT

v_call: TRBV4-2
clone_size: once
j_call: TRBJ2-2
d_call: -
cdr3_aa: CASSQGQGGNTGELFF
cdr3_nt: TGTGCCAGCAGCCAGGGCCAGGGGGGGAACACCGGGGAGCTGTTTTTT

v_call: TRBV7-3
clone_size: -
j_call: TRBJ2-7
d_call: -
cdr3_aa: CASSLTGGEVYEQYF
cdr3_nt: TGTGCCAGCAGCTTAACGGGCGGGGAGGTATACGAGCAGTACTTC

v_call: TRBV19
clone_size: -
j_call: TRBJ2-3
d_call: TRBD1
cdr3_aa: CASSRDRGGDTQYF
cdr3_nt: TGTGCCAGTAGCCGTGACAGGGGTGGAGATACGCAGTATTTT

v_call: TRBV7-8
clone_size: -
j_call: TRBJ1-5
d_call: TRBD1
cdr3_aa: CASSSIGTESNQPQHF
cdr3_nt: TGTGCCAGCAGCTCGATTGGGACAGAAAGCAATCAGCCCCAGCATTTT

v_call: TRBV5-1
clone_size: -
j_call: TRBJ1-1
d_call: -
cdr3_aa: CASREQLEAFF
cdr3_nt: TGCGCCAGCAGAGAGCAACTTGAAGCTTTCTTT

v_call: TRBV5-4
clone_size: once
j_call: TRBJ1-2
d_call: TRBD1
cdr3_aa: CASSPNLGTDYGYTF
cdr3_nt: TGTGCCAGCAGCCCCAATTTAGGGACAGACTATGGCTACACCTTC

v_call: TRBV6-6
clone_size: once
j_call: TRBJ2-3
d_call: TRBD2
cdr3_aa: CASSYPTSGGRDTQYF
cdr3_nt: TGTGCCAGCAGTTACCCCACTAGCGGGGGACGAGATACGCAGTATTTT

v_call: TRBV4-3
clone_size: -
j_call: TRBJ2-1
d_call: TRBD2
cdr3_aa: CASSQGGLANNEQFF
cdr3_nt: TGCGCCAGCAGCCAAGGGGGACTAGCAAACAATGAGCAGTTCTTC

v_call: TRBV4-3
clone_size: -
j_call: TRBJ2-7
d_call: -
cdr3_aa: CASSQETTDSPYEQYF
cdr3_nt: TGCGCCAGCAGCCAAGAAACCACCGATAGCCCCTACGAGCAGTACTTC

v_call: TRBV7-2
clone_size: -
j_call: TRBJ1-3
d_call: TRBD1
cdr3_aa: CASSLVGTGSGNTIYF
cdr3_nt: TGTGCCAGCAGCTTAGTCGGGACAGGGAGTGGAAACACCATATATTTT

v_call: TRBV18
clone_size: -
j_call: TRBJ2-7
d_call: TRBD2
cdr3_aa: CASSPPYTSGGYAYEQYF
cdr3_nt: TGTGCCAGCTCACCACCGTATACTAGCGGGGGCTACGCCTACGAGCAGTACTTC

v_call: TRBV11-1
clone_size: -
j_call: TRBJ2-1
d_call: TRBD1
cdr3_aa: CASSWRDRENNEQFF
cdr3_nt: TGTGCCAGCAGCTGGAGAGACAGGGAAAACAATGAGCAGTTCTTC

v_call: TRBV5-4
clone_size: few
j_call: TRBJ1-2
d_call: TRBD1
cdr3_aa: CASSLTTQGAYGYTF
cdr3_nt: TGTGCCAGCAGCCTAACAACCCAGGGGGCGTATGGCTACACCTTC

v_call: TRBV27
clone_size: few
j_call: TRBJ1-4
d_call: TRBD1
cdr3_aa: CASSPRTGVYRATNEKLFF
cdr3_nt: TGTGCCAGCAGTCCCCGGACAGGGGTATACCGTGCAACTAATGAAAAACTGTTTTTT

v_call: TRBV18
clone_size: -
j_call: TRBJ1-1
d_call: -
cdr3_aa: CASSPRRGDGEAFF
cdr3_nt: TGTGCCAGCTCACCAAGGCGGGGGGACGGTGAAGCTTTCTTT

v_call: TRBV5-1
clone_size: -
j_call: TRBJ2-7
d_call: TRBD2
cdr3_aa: CASSLGGTSSYEQYF
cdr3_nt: TGCGCCAGCAGCTTGGGTGGGACTAGCAGCTACGAGCAGTACTTC

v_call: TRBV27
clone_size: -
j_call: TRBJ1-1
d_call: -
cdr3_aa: CASSLSGYTEAFF
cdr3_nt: TGTGCCAGCAGTTTGTCAGGGTACACTGAAGCTTTCTTT

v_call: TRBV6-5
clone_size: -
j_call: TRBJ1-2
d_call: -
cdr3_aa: CASRQDDYGYTF
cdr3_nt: TGTGCCAGCAGACAGGACGACTATGGCTACACCTTC

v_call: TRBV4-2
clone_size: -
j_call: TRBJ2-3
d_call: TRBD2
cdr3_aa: CASSQGTSGASTDTQYF
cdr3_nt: TGTGCCAGCAGCCAAGGGACTAGCGGAGCTAGCACAGATACGCAGTATTTT

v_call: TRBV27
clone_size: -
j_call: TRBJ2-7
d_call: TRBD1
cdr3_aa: CASSLPGQGKEQYF
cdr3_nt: TGTGCCAGCAGTCTCCCAGGACAGGGCAAGGAGCAGTACTTC